The rows below give T cell receptor beta chains drawn from one sample of a study of blood T cell repertoires in COVID-19. The method was immunoSEQ multiplex PCR; TCRdb's version includes in-frame clones alone and lacks a portion of them. The sample lists fewer than 250,000 clones; less than 90% were seen once. Sequencing was carried out using peripheral blood. Every receptor here comes from a man aged 40-50 years with acute or convalescent COVID-19. Both conserved end residues are part of each CDR3. The order of the fields is clone size, D gene, V gene, J gene, CDR3 protein, CDR3 DNA. D genes are given only for firm matches. Some rows mark clone size as missing; the rest say once, few, many or name a class of expanded clone.

clone_size: .; d_call: .; v_call: TRBV19; j_call: TRBJ2-1; cdr3_aa: CASTASVYNEQFF; cdr3_nt: TGTGCCAGTACGGCTAGCGTATACAATGAGCAGTTCTTC
clone_size: .; d_call: .; v_call: TRBV12-3/TRBV12-4; j_call: TRBJ1-5; cdr3_aa: CASTLAGRAQHF; cdr3_nt: TGTGCCAGCACCCTCGCCGGGAGGGCCCAGCATTTT
clone_size: .; d_call: .; v_call: TRBV5-8; j_call: TRBJ2-2; cdr3_aa: CASSLGLLGSTGELFF; cdr3_nt: TGTGCCAGCAGCTTGGGTCTTCTAGGTAGCACCGGGGAGCTGTTTTTT
clone_size: .; d_call: TRBD1; v_call: TRBV4-1; j_call: TRBJ2-3; cdr3_aa: CASSPQDRSTDTQYF; cdr3_nt: TGCGCCAGCAGCCCACAGGACAGGAGCACAGATACGCAGTATTTT
clone_size: .; d_call: .; v_call: TRBV5-1; j_call: TRBJ2-1; cdr3_aa: CASSLGPSLSSYNEQFF; cdr3_nt: TGCGCCAGCAGCTTGGGCCCTTCTCTAAGCTCCTACAATGAGCAGTTCTTC
clone_size: .; d_call: TRBD1; v_call: TRBV27; j_call: TRBJ2-6; cdr3_aa: CASSSLTPGQNSGANVLTF; cdr3_nt: TGTGCCAGCAGTTCCCTTACCCCGGGACAGAACTCTGGGGCCAACGTCCTGACTTTC
clone_size: .; d_call: TRBD2; v_call: TRBV4-1; j_call: TRBJ2-3; cdr3_aa: CASSLQRGGSTDTQYF; cdr3_nt: TGCGCCAGCAGCCTTCAACGGGGGGGGTCCACAGATACGCAGTATTTT
clone_size: .; d_call: .; v_call: TRBV6-4; j_call: TRBJ1-1; cdr3_aa: CASQAGANTEAFF; cdr3_nt: TGTGCCAGCCAAGCAGGGGCGAACACTGAAGCTTTCTTT
clone_size: .; d_call: TRBD1; v_call: TRBV30; j_call: TRBJ2-3; cdr3_aa: CALQGSSTDTQYF; cdr3_nt: TGTGCCTTACAGGGGTCCAGCACAGATACGCAGTATTTT
clone_size: .; d_call: TRBD2; v_call: TRBV11-2; j_call: TRBJ2-5; cdr3_aa: CASSSQLAGETQYF; cdr3_nt: TGTGCCAGCAGCTCCCAACTAGCGGGAGAGACCCAGTACTTC
clone_size: .; d_call: .; v_call: TRBV6-5; j_call: TRBJ2-2; cdr3_aa: CASTKPTGELFF; cdr3_nt: TGTGCCAGCACGAAGCCCACCGGGGAGCTGTTTTTT
clone_size: .; d_call: .; v_call: TRBV27; j_call: TRBJ1-6; cdr3_aa: CASSLSGGSYNSPLHF; cdr3_nt: TGTGCCAGCAGTTTATCAGGGGGATCCTATAATTCACCCCTCCACTTT
clone_size: .; d_call: .; v_call: TRBV6-5; j_call: TRBJ1-6; cdr3_aa: CASRVDGTGGSPLHF; cdr3_nt: TGTGCCAGCAGAGTAGACGGGACCGGGGGTTCACCCCTCCACTTT
clone_size: .; d_call: .; v_call: TRBV27; j_call: TRBJ2-3; cdr3_aa: CASSTRTTAHPDTQYF; cdr3_nt: TGTGCCAGCAGTACCCGGACTACCGCCCACCCAGATACGCAGTATTTT
clone_size: .; d_call: TRBD2; v_call: TRBV4-1; j_call: TRBJ2-7; cdr3_aa: CASSQLLAGRYEQYF; cdr3_nt: TGCGCCAGCAGCCAATTACTAGCGGGGAGGTACGAGCAGTACTTC
clone_size: .; d_call: .; v_call: TRBV18; j_call: TRBJ1-1; cdr3_aa: CASSARGTDTEAFF; cdr3_nt: TGTGCCAGCTCAGCCAGGGGTACGGACACTGAAGCTTTCTTT
clone_size: .; d_call: TRBD1; v_call: TRBV19; j_call: TRBJ2-7; cdr3_aa: CASATGQGGEQYF; cdr3_nt: TGTGCCAGTGCTACGGGACAGGGTGGCGAGCAGTACTTC
clone_size: .; d_call: TRBD2; v_call: TRBV6-1; j_call: TRBJ2-7; cdr3_aa: CASSGPGLAGGTPYEQYF; cdr3_nt: TGTGCCAGCAGTGGGCCGGGGCTAGCGGGAGGTACCCCCTACGAGCAGTACTTC
clone_size: few; d_call: TRBD1; v_call: TRBV19; j_call: TRBJ1-3; cdr3_aa: CASSDRARRNTIYF; cdr3_nt: TGTGCCAGTTCGGACAGGGCTAGGCGAAACACCATATATTTT
clone_size: few; d_call: .; v_call: TRBV28; j_call: TRBJ1-2; cdr3_aa: CASSGTTGSDTF; cdr3_nt: TGTGCCAGCAGCGGGACTACCGGATCTGACACCTTC
clone_size: .; d_call: TRBD1; v_call: TRBV7-2; j_call: TRBJ1-2; cdr3_aa: CASSFQGGNEGYTF; cdr3_nt: TGTGCCAGCAGCTTCCAGGGGGGAAATGAGGGCTACACCTTC
clone_size: few; d_call: .; v_call: TRBV7-9; j_call: TRBJ1-4; cdr3_aa: CASSLGHRTVF; cdr3_nt: TGTGCCAGCAGCTTAGGACACCGCACGGTTTTT
clone_size: .; d_call: .; v_call: TRBV5-4; j_call: TRBJ2-7; cdr3_aa: CASSLEQESYEQYF; cdr3_nt: TGTGCCAGCAGCTTGGAACAGGAGTCCTACGAGCAGTACTTC
clone_size: .; d_call: .; v_call: TRBV27; j_call: TRBJ1-2; cdr3_aa: CASSDSGDFGYGYTF; cdr3_nt: TGTGCCAGCAGTGATTCAGGGGATTTCGGCTATGGCTACACCTTC
clone_size: .; d_call: TRBD2; v_call: TRBV19; j_call: TRBJ2-7; cdr3_aa: CASSESSGKVSYEQYF; cdr3_nt: TGTGCCAGTAGTGAATCCAGCGGGAAAGTCTCCTACGAGCAGTACTTC
clone_size: .; d_call: .; v_call: TRBV7-9; j_call: TRBJ2-7; cdr3_aa: CASSLARGSPPYEQYF; cdr3_nt: TGTGCCAGCAGCTTAGCCAGGGGCAGTCCACCCTACGAGCAGTACTTC
clone_size: .; d_call: .; v_call: TRBV10-1; j_call: TRBJ1-5; cdr3_aa: CASTMKDSPCVGLSQHLNQPQHF; cdr3_nt: TGCGCCAGCACCATGAAGGACAGCCCTTGCGTCGGCCTATCCCAACATCTGAATCAGCCCCAGCATTTT